The TCR beta chain described here comes from a study of human T cells and chemical hapten exposure. This clonotype was observed a few times. Its matching antigen is unknown. Time point meaning: patch test 2, 6 weeks after DPC sensitization. Noted treatment: therapeutic diphenylcyclopropenone sensitization with weekly scalp DPC. The length of the CDR3 is 13 residues. Trimming shortened V by 3 bases and J by 6 bases, and 10 bases separated the two germline ends. Germline loops: CDR1 SEHNR, CDR2 FQNEAQ (reference sequence). Individual cDNA molecules (in the library) carried attached unique molecular identifiers. Each CDR3 protein gets one entry after TCRdb re-called the RACE reads with MiXCR. Here the sample spans a few hundred thousand distinct CDR3 sequences, about 6% being singletons. General study results and limits: Donors' alopecia may make their immune response differ from healthy people's. The study found that PT1 expanded TCR counts correlated positively with patch test score.

This specimen consisted of whole blood, obtained in connection with sensitization to the hapten diphenylcyclopropenone (DPC). The receptor was derived from a woman aged 18-29 years with alopecia areata. Some clones in this sample may be carry-over from other donors' samples. This chain uses TRBV7-9 with TRBJ2-3; no clear D gene. CDR3 protein: CASSFGPSDTQYF. The CDR3 DNA follows: TGTGCCAGCAGCTTCGGGCCGTCCGATACGCAGTATTTT.